The 11 T cell receptor beta chains reported below all come from one sample, sequenced in a study of blood T cell repertoires in COVID-19. Sequencing was performed with immunoSEQ multiplex PCR; in TCRdb, only in-frame clones are kept and a portion is missing. The data show some 170,000 clones, 81% seen once. The sample comprised peripheral blood. The receptors originated from a man between 60 and 75 years old with active or convalescent COVID-19.

The rearrangement joins TRBV2 to TRBJ1-4; D is perhaps TRBD1 (5 bases). Trimming stripped 6 bases from V and 0 bases from J, with 11 bases between. Germline CDR1 is SNHLY and CDR2 is FYNNEI. The CDR3 is 15 amino acids. The CDR3 nucleotides are TGTGCCAGCAGGGAGACAGTTGCAACTAATGAAAAACTGTTTTTT. Its translation: CASRETVATNEKLFF.

This sequence joins TRBV6-5 and TRBJ2-7, with TRBD2 as a possible D gene (5 bases). The CDR3 has 13 residues. Germline V gene data show CDR1 as MNHEY and CDR2 as SVGAGI. Trimming took off 5 bases at V and 3 bases at J, with 11 bases between the two ends. DNA for the CDR3: TGTGCCAGCAGTCTAGTGGACTTCTACGAGCAGTACTTC. Amino acids: CASSLVDFYEQYF.

The chain joins TRBV20-1 to TRBJ1-1; no reliable D call. This CDR3 spans 14 amino acids. CDR1 is DFQATT and CDR2 is SNEGSKA in the germline V gene (reference sequence). Trimming pared 3 bases from V and 5 bases from J, leaving 16 bases between. The CDR3 loop reads CSASPGPGKTEAFF. The CDR3, as DNA: TGCAGTGCTAGTCCCGGCCCCGGGAAGACTGAAGCTTTCTTT.

In this sample, this clone turned up a few times. V gene TRBV5-4 combines with J gene TRBJ2-7, with TRBD2 identical over 7 bases. Losses at the gene ends were 4 bases for V and 3 bases for J; bases not matched to a gene: 10. The CDR3 is 15 residues long. The germline V gene encodes CDR1 SGHNT and CDR2 YYREEE (reference sequence). The chain's CDR3 is CASSPPETSLYEQYF. As DNA, the CDR3 is TGTGCCAGCAGCCCTCCCGAGACTAGCCTCTACGAGCAGTACTTC. Filled out from reference TRBV5-4 and TRBJ2-7, the complete variable domain reads ETGVTQSPTHLIKTRGQQVTLRCSSQSGHNTVSWYQQALGQGPQFIFQYYREEENGRGNFPPRFSGLQFPNYSSELNVNALELDDSALYLCASSPPETSLYEQYFGPGTRLTVT.

The sample holds a few counts of this clone. The chain has TRBV24-1 and TRBJ2-5; tentatively, D is TRBD1 (5 bases). V was trimmed by 6 bases and J by 0 bases, leaving 13 bases between them. This CDR3 is 15 amino acids long. The germline V gene encodes CDR1 KGHDR and CDR2 SFDVKD. This CDR3 is CATSHLPGYQETQYF. The CDR3 DNA is TGTGCCACCAGTCACTTGCCAGGGTACCAAGAGACCCAGTACTTC.

The chain uses TRBV9 and TRBJ2-3; 11 bases align to TRBD2. The V gene end was trimmed by 0 bases and the J gene end by 6 bases; junction bases not matched to a gene: 12. The germline gives CDR1 SGDLS, CDR2 YYNGEE. This CDR3 region has 18 residues. The CDR3 sequence is CASSVAGSASGRYDTQYF. As DNA, the CDR3 is TGTGCCAGCAGCGTAGCTGGGTCGGCTAGCGGGAGGTACGATACGCAGTATTTT.

The chain recombines TRBV18 with TRBJ1-2, with 7 nucleotides matching TRBD1. The V segment lost 1 base and the J segment 3 bases; nucleotides outside the gene matches: 5. The CDR3 loop spans 15 amino acids. The germline V gene encodes CDR1 KGHSH and CDR2 LQKENI. Here the CDR3 reads CASSPQGAGDYGYTF. In DNA, the CDR3 is TGTGCCAGCTCACCACAGGGGGCGGGTGACTATGGCTACACCTTC.

The chain couples TRBV10-3 to TRBJ2-2, with TRBD2 identical over 15 bases. CDR3 length: 17 amino acids. Germline V CDR1 and CDR2: ENHRY, SYGVKD. V was pared by 4 bases and J by 4 bases, with 4 bases of the junction left unmatched. The DNA of the CDR3 is TGTGCCATCAGTGGGACTAGCGGGAGGGGCGGCACCGGGGAGCTGTTTTTT. Amino acids: CAISGTSGRGGTGELFF.

This clone has just a few counts. The J gene is TRBJ1-5, the V gene TRBV28; 8 nucleotides align to TRBD1. This CDR3 is 17 amino acids long. CDR1 MDHEN and CDR2 SYDVKM come from the germline V gene. V lost 7 bases, J lost 1 base, and 12 bases stayed unmatched. CDR3 nucleotide sequence: TGTGCCAGCATGCTCCTCGGGACAGGTGGGAGCAATCAGCCCCAGCATTTT. Translating it yields CASMLLGTGGSNQPQHF. The entire variable domain, with the rest obtained from reference TRBV28 and TRBJ1-5, is as follows: DVKVTQSSRYLVKRTGEKVFLECVQDMDHENMFWYRQDPGLGLRLIYFSYDVKMKEKGDIPEGYSVSREKKERFSLILESASTNQTSMYLCASMLLGTGGSNQPQHFGDGTRLSIL.

CDR3 sequence (DNA): TGTGCCAGCAGTGACAGGGAACGGGGCACTGAAGCTTTCTTT. Amino acid sequence: CASSDRERGTEAFF. The rearrangement links TRBV6-4 to TRBJ1-1; D gene unclear. Deletions cut 2 bases from V and 4 bases from J, with 11 bases between. The germline V gene encodes CDR1 MRHNA and CDR2 SNTAGT. The CDR3 runs to 14 residues.

The V gene is TRBV3-1 (or the pseudogene TRBV3-2), the J gene TRBJ2-3; 13 nucleotides line up with TRBD2. The V gene end was trimmed by 5 bases and the J gene end by 0 bases; junction bases not matched to a gene: 14. Germline-derived CDR1 and CDR2 are LGHDT and YNNKEL (reference sequence). CDR3 length equals 20 residues. The CDR3 sequence is CASSGPGLAGSGDSTDTQYF. The CDR3 DNA sequence: TGTGCCAGCAGCGGACCGGGACTAGCGGGATCGGGGGATAGCACAGATACGCAGTATTTT.